The rows below give T cell receptor beta chains drawn from one sample of a study. TCRdb reprocessed the RT-PCR reads via MiXCR and lists one record per CDR3 protein. Among around 620 distinct CDR3 sequences listed, about 38% were seen once. Sequenced material: memory CD4+ T cells from salivary gland. The receptors come from a female donor with primary Sjogren's syndrome. Each CDR3 is given with its conserved first and last residue. Each record gives: clone size, V gene, J gene, D gene, CDR3 length, CDR3 protein, CDR3 DNA. D genes are given only for firm matches. Size is omitted from some rows. Given values are once, few, many or a class for expanded clones.

NA,TRBV5-1,TRBJ1-1,NA,14,CASSLSTGGSEAFF,TGCGCCAGCAGCTTGTCGACAGGTGGCTCGGAAGCTTTCTTT
NA,TRBV9,TRBJ1-1,NA,13,CASSVAVNTEAFF,TGTGCCAGCAGCGTGGCTGTGAACACTGAAGCTTTCTTT
NA,TRBV5-1,TRBJ1-1,NA,13,CASSRTDGGEAFF,TGCGCCAGCAGCAGAACCGATGGTGGTGAAGCTTTCTTT
NA,TRBV20-1,TRBJ2-1,TRBD2,14,CSAIAGDGGGEQFF,TGCAGTGCTATAGCGGGAGATGGGGGCGGTGAGCAGTTCTTC
large,TRBV29-1,TRBJ1-1,NA,11,CSVLPRTEAFF,TGCAGCGTTCTCCCTCGGACTGAAGCTTTCTTT
large,TRBV5-1,TRBJ2-1,NA,13,CASSLGTGNEQFF,TGCGCCAGCAGCTTGGGTACAGGGAATGAGCAGTTCTTC
large,TRBV20-1,TRBJ2-3,NA,15,CSASPSLASTDTQYF,TGCAGTGCTAGCCCGTCACTGGCTAGCACAGATACGCAGTATTTT
large,TRBV9,TRBJ2-2,TRBD2,16,CASSVGRSGATGELFF,TGTGCCAGCAGCGTAGGACGCAGCGGGGCCACCGGGGAGCTGTTTTTT
large,TRBV20-1,TRBJ2-3,TRBD2,16,CSARATSGAYTDTQYF,TGCAGTGCTAGGGCAACTAGCGGCGCTTACACAGATACGCAGTATTTT
NA,TRBV20-1,TRBJ2-7,NA,14,CSARASNTAYEQYF,TGCAGTGCTAGAGCTTCGAACACTGCCTACGAGCAGTACTTC
NA,TRBV20-1,TRBJ2-2,NA,13,CSASDTNTGELFF,TGCAGTGCTAGCGATACGAACACCGGGGAGCTGTTTTTT
large,TRBV20-1,TRBJ1-5,TRBD1,16,CSARDAGGTEYQPQHF,TGCAGTGCTAGAGACGCGGGCGGGACAGAGTATCAGCCCCAGCATTTT
once,TRBV28,TRBJ2-5,NA,15,CASQGVAGGQETQYF,TGTGCCAGCCAAGGTGTCGCGGGCGGACAAGAGACCCAGTACTTC
medium-sized,TRBV3-1,TRBJ1-6,NA,14,CASSQWSYNSPLHF,TGTGCCAGCAGCCAATGGTCCTATAATTCACCCCTCCACTTT
NA,TRBV7-6,TRBJ2-5,NA,15,CASSSTGIYQETQYF,TGTGCCAGCAGTTCAACAGGGATATACCAAGAGACCCAGTACTTC
NA,TRBV20-1,TRBJ2-3,TRBD2,13,CSAQRESTDTQYF,TGCAGTGCCCAGCGGGAGAGCACAGATACGCAGTATTTT
NA,TRBV4-2,TRBJ2-7,TRBD2,14,CASSQALADYEQYF,TGTGCCAGCAGCCAAGCCCTAGCGGATTACGAGCAGTACTTC
NA,TRBV7-3,TRBJ2-1,TRBD1,13,CASSTYRGAEQFF,TGTGCCAGCAGCACCTACAGGGGTGCTGAGCAGTTCTTC
few,TRBV12-5,TRBJ1-2,NA,13,CASGLNQAAGYTF,TGTGCTAGTGGTTTGAACCAGGCGGCTGGCTACACCTTC
NA,TRBV30,TRBJ1-1,TRBD1,16,CAWSAAGGEMNTEAFF,TGTGCCTGGAGTGCCGCAGGGGGGGAAATGAACACTGAAGCTTTCTTT
large,TRBV20-1,TRBJ1-1,NA,14,CSARWGGMNTEAFF,TGCAGTGCTAGATGGGGGGGGATGAACACTGAAGCTTTCTTT
NA,TRBV7-7,TRBJ2-2,NA,13,CASSSDSGGELFF,TGTGCCAGCAGTTCCGACTCCGGCGGGGAGCTGTTTTTT
NA,TRBV12-3/TRBV12-4,TRBJ1-1,NA,12,CASSFQGTEAFF,TGTGCCAGCAGTTTTCAGGGAACTGAAGCTTTCTTT
NA,TRBV7-3,TRBJ2-1,NA,14,CASSAGTTYNEQFF,TGTGCCAGCAGCGCCGGGACCACTTACAATGAGCAGTTCTTC
NA,TRBV7-3,TRBJ2-1,TRBD2,16,CASSLTGAGGVVEQFF,TGTGCCAGCAGCTTAACCGGAGCGGGGGGGGTTGTTGAGCAGTTCTTC
large,TRBV5-6,TRBJ1-5,TRBD1,17,CASSTTGGARKLQPQHF,TGTGCCAGCAGCACTACAGGGGGCGCCCGAAAATTACAGCCCCAGCATTTT
medium-sized,TRBV5-1,TRBJ1-1,TRBD1,15,CASSFSGQENTEAFF,TGCGCCAGCAGCTTCTCGGGACAGGAGAACACTGAAGCTTTCTTT
large,TRBV20-1,TRBJ2-3,NA,17,CSAIQGPLGSASDTQYF,TGCAGTGCTATCCAGGGGCCCCTCGGCTCCGCCTCAGATACGCAGTATTTT
medium-sized,TRBV5-1,TRBJ1-2,TRBD1,14,CASSPGQEPTGYTF,TGCGCCAGCAGCCCGGGACAGGAGCCCACGGGCTACACCTTC
few,TRBV19,TRBJ2-1,NA,16,CASSIRGTHLENEQFF,TGTGCCAGTAGTATAAGAGGGACACACTTAGAGAATGAGCAGTTCTTC
large,TRBV20-1,TRBJ1-2,NA,12,CSATRTAYGYTF,TGCAGTGCTACCCGGACAGCCTATGGCTACACCTTC
hyperexpanded,TRBV7-2,TRBJ2-1,TRBD2,16,CASSSGLAGGVVEQFF,TGTGCCAGCAGCTCCGGACTAGCGGGGGGGGTTGTTGAGCAGTTCTTC
large,TRBV12-3/TRBV12-4,TRBJ2-3,TRBD2,16,CASSLGSGVRTDTQYF,TGTGCCAGCAGTTTAGGAAGCGGGGTCCGCACAGATACGCAGTATTTT
large,TRBV20-1,TRBJ2-2,NA,15,CSARETSQPTGELFF,TGCAGTGCTAGAGAGACATCCCAACCAACCGGGGAGCTGTTTTTT
large,TRBV3-1,TRBJ2-5,NA,16,CASSQDWLGRPETQYF,TGTGCCAGCAGCCAAGATTGGTTGGGGCGACCGGAGACCCAGTACTTC
large,TRBV27,TRBJ2-5,NA,13,CASRGGLGETQYF,TGTGCCAGCAGAGGGGGGCTGGGAGAGACCCAGTACTTC
NA,TRBV27,TRBJ2-3,NA,18,CASSPSRAGGPGGDTQYF,TGTGCCAGCAGTCCCTCCCGGGCAGGGGGGCCGGGAGGAGATACGCAGTATTTT
large,TRBV6-1,TRBJ1-5,TRBD1,13,CASSDDRDQPQHF,TGTGCCAGCAGTGATGACAGGGATCAGCCCCAGCATTTT
NA,TRBV7-2,TRBJ2-5,TRBD2,20,CASSLIPGAGSWGTQETQYF,TGTGCCAGCAGCTTAATCCCCGGAGCGGGGTCATGGGGCACACAAGAGACCCAGTACTTC
large,TRBV7-7,TRBJ1-1,NA,17,CASSLRPPGGQNTEAFF,TGTGCTAGCAGCTTGCGTCCCCCGGGGGGCCAGAACACTGAAGCTTTCTTT
NA,TRBV7-8,TRBJ1-5,NA,13,CASSLVQDQPQHF,TGTGCCAGCAGCTTAGTCCAGGATCAGCCCCAGCATTTT
NA,TRBV5-1,TRBJ2-1,TRBD2,12,CASRTSGDEQFF,TGCGCCAGCAGGACTAGCGGGGATGAGCAGTTCTTC
medium-sized,TRBV10-2,TRBJ2-2,NA,14,CASSSGLGTGELFF,TGCGCCAGCAGTTCAGGGTTGGGGACCGGGGAGCTGTTTTTT
medium-sized,TRBV3-1,TRBJ2-3,NA,12,CASSQGRVGAYF,TGTGCCAGCAGCCAAGGGCGGGTTGGCGCGTATTTT
medium-sized,TRBV28,TRBJ1-2,TRBD1,14,CASGRVGQFYGYTF,TGTGCCAGCGGACGAGTGGGACAGTTCTATGGCTACACCTTC
NA,TRBV18,TRBJ1-1,TRBD1,15,CASSPITNTGGEAFF,TGTGCCAGCTCACCGATAACGAATACAGGGGGTGAAGCTTTCTTT
once,TRBV20-1,TRBJ2-5,NA,11,CSAGSPETQYF,TGCAGTGCTGGTTCCCCGGAGACCCAGTACTTC
NA,TRBV5-1,TRBJ2-4,NA,15,CASSVDGPAKNIQYF,TGCGCCAGCAGCGTGGACGGACCAGCCAAAAACATTCAGTACTTC
large,TRBV7-3,TRBJ2-3,NA,16,CASSSNRQDSGDTQYF,TGTGCCAGCAGCTCTAACCGACAGGATTCTGGGGATACGCAGTATTTT
NA,TRBV5-1,TRBJ1-1,TRBD1,17,CASSTGTGGRVNTEAFF,TGCGCCAGCAGCACAGGGACAGGGGGTAGGGTGAACACTGAAGCTTTCTTT
NA,TRBV5-1,TRBJ1-1,TRBD1,14,CASSPATGVTEAFF,TGCGCCAGCAGCCCGGCTACAGGGGTAACTGAAGCTTTCTTT
large,TRBV12-3/TRBV12-4,TRBJ1-5,TRBD1,16,CASSYRTGYSNQPQHF,TGTGCCAGCAGCTATCGGACAGGGTATAGCAATCAGCCCCAGCATTTT
large,TRBV7-2,TRBJ1-2,NA,14,CASSFVGETYGYTF,TGTGCCAGCAGCTTCGTTGGGGAGACTTATGGCTACACCTTC
large,TRBV27,TRBJ2-3,TRBD1,15,CASYPDRGLTDTQYF,TGTGCCAGCTACCCCGACAGGGGGCTCACAGATACGCAGTATTTT
hyperexpanded,TRBV29-1,TRBJ2-2,NA,11,CSVGSAGELFF,TGCAGCGTTGGATCGGCCGGGGAGCTGTTTTTT
large,TRBV20-1,TRBJ2-2,NA,13,CSARDGGIGELFF,TGCAGTGCTAGAGATGGAGGGATCGGGGAGCTGTTTTTT
NA,TRBV11-2,TRBJ2-3,TRBD1,15,CASSTPGGGTDTQYF,TGTGCCAGCAGCACCCCAGGGGGCGGCACAGATACGCAGTATTTT